What follows are 30 T cell receptor beta chains derived from one specimen sequenced in a study of beta chain features in type 1 diabetes. Expressed TCRB transcripts were sequenced because the isolated RNA had all been reverse transcribed beforehand. Clones were sequenced by immunoSEQ multiplex PCR, and TCRdb holds only the in-frame ones, with some missing. The sample holds about 370,000 clones, around 10% seen once. Which antigens these TCRs recognize remains unknown. Findings of the study overall: TCRB CDR3s were moderately but significantly shorter in Type 1 diabetes patients in all four CD4+ subsets.

Sequenced sample: central memory CD4+ T cells from blood. The receptors originated from a man aged 25 to 40 with type 1 diabetes.

This clone was found a few times. J is TRBJ2-7 and V is TRBV7-8, with D hard to call. Trimming took off 1 base at V and 0 bases at J, with 4 bases between the two ends. Germline CDR1 SGHVS, CDR2 FQNEAQ. The CDR3 sequence is 13 residues long. This CDR3 is CASSLVASYEQYF. The CDR3 DNA reads TGTGCCAGCAGCTTAGTAGCCTCCTACGAGCAGTACTTC.

This clone was seen ten or more times. This chain joins TRBV23-1 and TRBJ2-7; TRBD1 matches 8 bases. TRBV23-1 belongs to the ORF category, with a function that is uncertain. CDR3 size: 18 residues. J gave up 2 bases and V 2 bases, and 14 bases lay outside the gene matches. CDR3 loop: CASSQPIRDRGGPYEQYF. CDR3 nucleotides: TGCGCCAGCAGTCAACCTATCCGTGACAGGGGCGGCCCCTACGAGCAGTACTTC.

This chain links TRBV2 with TRBJ1-5, with 9 bases fitting TRBD1. Germline trimming cut 6 bases from V and 5 bases from J; bases unmatched to any gene: 5. CDR1 is SNHLY and CDR2 is FYNNEI in the germline V gene. The CDR3 consists of 14 residues. The CDR3 region is CASRTGGGHQPQHF. The DNA of the CDR3 is TGTGCCAGCAGGACAGGGGGGGGCCATCAGCCCCAGCATTTT.

The genes are TRBV14 and TRBJ1-2, with 9 positions matching TRBD1. The V gene end was trimmed by 2 bases and the J gene end by 7 bases; junction bases not matched to a gene: 8. The CDR3 runs 15 residues. Germline-derived CDR1 and CDR2 are SGHDN and FVKESK. CDR3 sequence (DNA): TGTGCCAGCAGCCAATATACAGGGGGCGTTGGTGGCTACACCTTC. This codes for CASSQYTGGVGGYTF.

The chain links TRBV11-2 to TRBJ2-3; no firm D call. V lost 5 bases and J 2 bases, leaving 14 bases between the germline ends. The CDR3 spans 15 residues. CDR1 and CDR2 (germline): SGHAT, FQNNGV. The CDR3 nucleotides read TGTGCCAGCAGCCACCGTACAGACCACACAGATACGCAGTATTTT. Encoded protein: CASSHRTDHTDTQYF.

This rearrangement joins TRBV28 to TRBJ1-1; no clear D. CDR1 is MDHEN and CDR2 is SYDVKM in the germline V gene. Between the trimmed V and J ends, which lost 2 bases and 1 base, there was a span of 8 bases. The CDR3 contains 14 residues. The CDR3 protein is CASSLMNRNTEAFF. For the CDR3, the DNA is TGTGCCAGCAGTTTAATGAACAGGAACACTGAAGCTTTCTTT.

This clone showed up many times. The chain combines TRBV19 with TRBJ2-4, with D unclear. Per germline, CDR1 LNHDA and CDR2 SQIVND (reference sequence). CDR3 length: 11 amino acids. The V gene lost 8 bases and the J gene lost 10 bases, with 12 bases spanning the gap. The CDR3 region is CASLGSGIQYF. CDR3 in DNA: TGTGCCAGTCTCGGGTCTGGGATTCAGTACTTC.

The table lists this clone with a few counts. The chain couples TRBV7-3 to TRBJ2-1; D remains ambiguous. Germline loops: CDR1 SGHTA, CDR2 FQGTGA. V dropped 5 bases and J dropped 7 bases, with 12 bases sitting between them. The CDR3 totals 13 residues. The CDR3 is CASSPAVGNEQFF. The CDR3 coding sequence is TGTGCCAGCAGCCCCGCGGTTGGGAATGAGCAGTTCTTC.

The CDR3 sequence: CASSPEGMGDGYTF. In DNA, the CDR3 is TGTGCCAGCAGCCCTGAAGGGATGGGGGATGGCTACACCTTC. This sequence joins TRBV7-2 and TRBJ1-2; a weak D match, TRBD1 (5 bases). The CDR3 sequence is 14 residues long. V dropped 5 bases and J dropped 6 bases, with 16 bases sitting between them. The germline V gene encodes CDR1 SGHTA and CDR2 FQGNSA.

This clone has a handful of counts. The V and J genes are TRBV28 and TRBJ1-1, with D perhaps TRBD1 (5 bases). Germline loops: CDR1 MDHEN, CDR2 SYDVKM. This CDR3 is built from 14 residues. Trimming removed 5 bases from V and 2 bases from J, with 12 bases in between. CDR3 coding DNA: TGTGCCAGCAGTCCTTTTAGGGGTAACACTGAAGCTTTCTTT. It translates to CASSPFRGNTEAFF.

This clone was counted ten times or more. The genes are TRBV5-4 and TRBJ2-7; a weak D match, TRBD1 (6 bases). This CDR3 is 16 amino acids long. The V end lost 0 bases, the J end lost 4 bases, and 17 bases lay between the germline ends. Germline CDR1 reads SGHNT; CDR2 reads YYREEE (reference sequence). This CDR3 is CASSLGGRGAFYEQYF. The CDR3 region has the DNA TGTGCCAGCAGCTTGGGTGGCAGGGGCGCCTTTTACGAGCAGTACTTC.

The chain uses TRBV27 and TRBJ1-5; possibly TRBD1 for D (5 bases). V shed 2 bases and J shed 2 bases, with 10 bases lying between them. The CDR3 contains 15 residues. The germline V gene has CDR1 MNHEY and CDR2 SMNVEV (reference sequence). The CDR3 reads CASSLGGRRNQPQHF. Written as DNA, the CDR3 is TGTGCCAGCAGTTTAGGGGGACGGCGCAATCAGCCCCAGCATTTT.

This clone was recorded at least ten times. The sample has other DNA sequences that encode this CDR3 too. The V gene is TRBV5-4, the J gene TRBJ1-1, with 8 nucleotides matching TRBD1. Germline CDR1 is SGHNT and CDR2 is YYREEE (reference sequence). There are 13 residues in the CDR3. Trimming at V came to 5 bases and at J to 5 bases, leaving 5 bases not matched to a gene. CDR3 protein: CASRPTGGTEAFF. CDR3 bases: TGTGCCAGCAGACCCACAGGGGGGACTGAAGCTTTCTTT.

The chain couples TRBV7-6 to TRBJ2-5; TRBD2 matches 7 bases. Germline loops: CDR1 SGHVS, CDR2 FNYEAQ. This CDR3 contains 13 residues. V gave up 5 bases and J gave up 3 bases; unmatched junction bases: 3. CDR3 sequence: CASSRLAEETQYF. The DNA of the CDR3 is TGTGCCAGCAGCCGACTAGCCGAAGAGACCCAGTACTTC.

The V call is TRBV7-3, the J call TRBJ2-7; D unclear. The CDR3 length is 13 residues. Per germline, CDR1 SGHTA and CDR2 FQGTGA. Trimming pared 5 bases from V and 6 bases from J, leaving 14 bases between. The CDR3 spells CASSLKTGSEQYF. For the CDR3, the DNA is TGTGCCAGCAGCCTAAAAACCGGGTCCGAGCAGTACTTC.

The table lists this clone with a few counts. This sample includes further DNA sequences coding for the same CDR3. CDR3 residues: CASSSGTSGSTDTQYF. Here the CDR3 DNA reads TGTGCCAGCAGCTCCGGGACTAGCGGGAGCACAGATACGCAGTATTTT. The V gene is TRBV7-3, the J gene TRBJ2-3; 12 nucleotides match TRBD2. This CDR3 region has 16 residues. J lost 0 bases, V lost 4 bases, and 2 bases had no gene match. From germline, CDR1 is SGHTA and CDR2 FQGTGA. The complete variable domain, with remaining parts taken from reference TRBV7-3 and TRBJ2-3, reads GAGVSQTPSNKVTEKGKYVELRCDPISGHTALYWYRQSLGQGPEFLIYFQGTGAADDSGLPNDRFFAVRPEGSVSTLKIQRTERGDSAVYLCASSSGTSGSTDTQYFGPGTRLTVL.

This clone was recorded many times. This chain joins TRBV7-3 and TRBJ2-3; TRBD1 matches at 9 bases. This CDR3 contains 16 residues. After removal of 4 bases from V and 3 bases from J, the junction contained 8 bases not matched to a gene. Germline V gene data show CDR1 as SGHTA and CDR2 as FQGTGA. The CDR3 sequence: CASSYSGTGRTDTQYF. CDR3 DNA: TGTGCCAGCAGCTATTCCGGGACAGGGAGAACAGATACGCAGTATTTT. Based on the CDR3 plus reference TRBV7-3 and TRBJ2-3, the full variable domain is GAGVSQTPSNKVTEKGKYVELRCDPISGHTALYWYRQSLGQGPEFLIYFQGTGAADDSGLPNDRFFAVRPEGSVSTLKIQRTERGDSAVYLCASSYSGTGRTDTQYFGPGTRLTVL.

This clone has a handful of counts. The rearrangement uses TRBV6-5 and TRBJ2-7; tentative D call: TRBD1 (5 bases). V was trimmed by 2 bases and J by 4 bases, leaving 15 bases between them. The germline gives CDR1 MNHEY, CDR2 SVGAGI. The CDR3 consists of 15 residues. The CDR3 loop reads CASSYAGLGEYEQYF. Written as DNA, the CDR3 is TGTGCCAGCAGTTACGCAGGGCTGGGCGAGTACGAGCAGTACTTC.

This clone showed up just a few times. The chain combines TRBV7-2 with TRBJ2-5; 11 bases fit TRBD1. The trim removed 0 bases at V and 5 bases at J, leaving 5 bases unmatched. Looked up from germline, CDR1 is SGHTA and CDR2 is FQGNSA. The CDR3 length is 16 residues. CDR3 coding DNA: TGTGCCAGCAGCTTAGCCGGGACAGGGGGATCGGAGACCCAGTACTTC. Its protein product is CASSLAGTGGSETQYF.

Only a few counts were recorded for this clone. The chain employs TRBV7-9 and TRBJ1-1; no firm D call. Per the germline V gene, CDR1 is SEHNR and CDR2 is FQNEAQ (reference sequence). Trimming cost V 2 bases and J 1 base, with 8 bases left between them. The CDR3 covers 14 residues. CDR3 in amino acids: CASSLRSQNTEAFF. The CDR3 DNA reads TGTGCCAGCAGCTTAAGATCCCAGAACACTGAAGCTTTCTTT. Supplemented by reference TRBV7-9 and TRBJ1-1, the full variable domain reads DTGVSQNPRHKITKRGQNVTFRCDPISEHNRLYWYRQTLGQGPEFLTYFQNEAQLEKSRLLSDRFSAERPKGSFSTLEIQRTEQGDSAMYLCASSLRSQNTEAFFGQGTRLTVV.

This clone was observed a handful of times. This chain joins TRBV30 and TRBJ1-5, with 9 bases that match TRBD1. Germline CDR1 is GTSNPN and CDR2 is SVGIG (reference sequence). The CDR3 spans 15 residues. Losses at the gene ends were 3 bases for V and 3 bases for J; bases not matched to a gene: 6. The CDR3 region is CAWRGGQGLNQPQHF. The CDR3 DNA reads as TGTGCCTGGAGGGGGGGACAGGGCCTCAATCAGCCCCAGCATTTT.

This clone has a handful of counts. The chain couples TRBV7-9 to TRBJ1-3; D remains unclear. The V gene's germline CDR1 is SEHNR and CDR2 FQNEAQ (reference sequence). The length of the CDR3 is 18 residues. V lost 3 bases to trimming and J lost 4 bases, with 22 bases between them. The CDR3 loop reads CASSFPTSSRGRGNTIYF. CDR3 nucleotides: TGTGCCAGCAGCTTCCCGACGTCGTCCCGGGGTCGGGGAAACACCATATATTTT.

The chain joins TRBV2 to TRBJ2-7; 8 bases fit TRBD1. Germline lookup yields CDR1 SNHLY and CDR2 FYNNEI. Losses at the gene ends were 5 bases for V and 6 bases for J; bases not matched to a gene: 9. The CDR3 totals 14 residues. The CDR3 nucleotides read TGTGCCAGCAGTTTCGGCAGGGGGCTCGGCGAGCAGTACTTC. Its translation: CASSFGRGLGEQYF.

This clone occurred a few times. V gene TRBV7-9 combines with J gene TRBJ2-5, with 11 bases that match TRBD2. The CDR3 loop spans 14 amino acids. V lost 5 bases and J lost 7; bases outside the gene matches: 6. Germline CDR1 is SEHNR and CDR2 is FQNEAQ (reference sequence). CDR3 nucleotides: TGTGCCAGCAGCGCCGGACTAGCGGGCTGGACCCAGTACTTC. This codes for CASSAGLAGWTQYF.

V is TRBV4-2 and J is TRBJ2-1; D not certain. Trimming took off 2 bases at V and 7 bases at J, with 6 bases between the two ends. CDR3 length equals 12 residues. CDR1 and CDR2 from the germline V gene are LGHNA and YNFKEQ. The CDR3 coding sequence is TGTGCCAGCAGCCAACACGGGAATGAGCAGTTCTTC. Its translation is CASSQHGNEQFF.

This clone showed up just a few times. V and J are TRBV10-3 and TRBJ2-3; D tentatively reads TRBD1 or TRBD2 (5 bases each). Germline values: CDR1 ENHRY, CDR2 SYGVKD. The CDR3 has 12 residues. Deletions cut 8 bases from V and 0 bases from J, with 6 bases between. The CDR3 spells CAIGGSTDTQYF. The CDR3 DNA sequence: TGTGCCATCGGGGGTAGCACAGATACGCAGTATTTT.

The CDR3 loop reads CASSLAVQTYEQYF. The DNA of the CDR3 is TGTGCCAGCAGCTTGGCCGTGCAGACCTACGAGCAGTACTTC. The chain is built from TRBV5-6 and TRBJ2-7, with D uncertain. This CDR3 is 14 amino acids long. Germline-derived CDR1 and CDR2 are SGHDT and YYEEEE. Between the trimmed V and J ends, which lost 0 bases and 2 bases, there was a span of 9 bases.

This clone was seen ten or more times. The V gene is TRBV28, the J gene TRBJ1-1; D is uncertain. The germline gives CDR1 MDHEN, CDR2 SYDVKM. The V and J ends lost 3 bases and 2 bases respectively, with 10 bases between them. This CDR3 is 14 amino acids long. The CDR3 nucleotides read TGTGCCAGCAGTTTCGGGAATAGTAACACTGAAGCTTTCTTT. It is translated as CASSFGNSNTEAFF.

CDR3: CASSQEKGGDQPQHF. The CDR3 DNA follows: TGCGCCAGCAGCCAAGAAAAAGGAGGGGATCAGCCCCAGCATTTT. The rearrangement joins TRBV4-3 to TRBJ1-5, with D tentatively TRBD1 (5 bases). The germline gives CDR1 LGHNA, CDR2 YSLEER. V was pared by 0 bases and J by 5 bases, with 11 bases between. The CDR3 is made up of 15 amino acids.

The sample holds a few counts of this clone. The chain uses TRBV20-1 and TRBJ2-1; TRBD2 aligns across 9 bases. The CDR3 runs to 11 residues. In germline, CDR1 is DFQATT, CDR2 SNEGSKA (reference sequence). This chain's CDR3 is CTLAGFNEQFF. The CDR3, as DNA: TGCACCCTAGCGGGATTTAATGAGCAGTTCTTC.